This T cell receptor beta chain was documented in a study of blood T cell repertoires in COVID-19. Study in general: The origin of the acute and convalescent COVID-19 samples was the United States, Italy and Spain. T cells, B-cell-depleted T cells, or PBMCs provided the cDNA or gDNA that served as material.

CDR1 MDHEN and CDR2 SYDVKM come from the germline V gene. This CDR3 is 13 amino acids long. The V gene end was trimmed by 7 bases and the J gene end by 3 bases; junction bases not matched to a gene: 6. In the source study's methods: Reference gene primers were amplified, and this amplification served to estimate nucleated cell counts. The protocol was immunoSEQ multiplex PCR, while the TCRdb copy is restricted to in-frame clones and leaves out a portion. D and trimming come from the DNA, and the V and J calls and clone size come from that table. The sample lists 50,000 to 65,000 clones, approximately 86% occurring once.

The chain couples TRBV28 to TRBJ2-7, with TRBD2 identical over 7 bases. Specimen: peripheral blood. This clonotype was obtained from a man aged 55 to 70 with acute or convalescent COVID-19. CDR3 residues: CASNSGTIYEQYF. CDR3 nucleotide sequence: TGTGCCAGCAACTCCGGGACTATCTACGAGCAGTACTTC.